Below, one T cell receptor beta chain is given with its context. There are a few counts of this clonotype. No antigen is known for it. No per-base quality is available; no much larger clone lies one base away. The sample originates from a study of T cells in Graves' hyperthyroidism and ophthalmopathy (dated by TCRdb to between 2018 and 2020). Notes on the research overall: Peripheral blood was sampled at the time of initial diagnosis, prior to any treatment. A discovery cohort of about a hundred patients, roughly 40 with Graves' ophthalmopathy and about 58 with stable Graves' hyperthyroidism, was used to find distinguishing TCR V-J signatures. Prospective prediction of ophthalmopathy was tested in an independent validation cohort consisting of under 20 hyperthyroidism patients and around 16 patients who later progressed to ophthalmopathy. The roughly 100 discovery patients were divided at random into training and test sets in a 7:3 ratio. The study also compared thyroid tissue and blood T-cell repertoires from 6 or 7 Graves' hyperthyroidism patients. Following sampling, methimazole starting at 30 mg daily was given to hyperthyroidism patients, and high-dose intravenous methylprednisolone was given to ophthalmopathy patients. TCR Vbeta CDR3 sequencing of some 140 peripheral blood samples (roughly 43 ophthalmopathy, over 70 hyperthyroidism and some 17 progressor patients) is reported in the paper.

The TCR beta CDR3 regions were amplified from RNA transcripts. The TCR CDR3 was subjected to a first round of RT-PCR using the HTBI primer set and the Qiagen OneStep RT-PCR kit. Libraries were constructed in a second round of multiplex PCR, after which size selection and purification were carried out. Sequencing of the libraries was done on an Illumina HiSeq2000 using paired-end 100 bp reads. The authors' analysis ran thus. SOAPnuke was used to process the raw data, throwing out any read that contained adapters or uncalled bases, had a mean Phred below 15, or lacked an exact constant-primer or identifier match. High-quality paired reads were merged using COPE v1.2.5, and each unique nucleotide sequence was defined as a clonotype. MiTCR v1.1 was used to align the clonotypes against IMGT TRBV, TRBD and TRBJ reference segments. The analysis was restricted to V-J combinations with a frequency above 0.0001, which together covered just over 99% of the repertoires. A TCS score was defined as the ratio between F50 (clonal expansion) and ExV (chaos), using BLOSUM62-based TCRdist between CDR3 peptides within each V-J. Welch's t-statistics and random forest reduced around 520 V-J features to about 13, which were used in a naive Bayes classifier (R e1071). TCRdb handled the public reads itself, with Q25 trimming in fastp and clone calling in MiXCR, and kept productive beta chains. CDR3 protein sequences are deduplicated, and each keeps its most common genes and DNA. The V and J calls were not made by the authors but by TCRdb's processing. The sample table holds about 740,000 distinct CDR3 sequences, of which 12% to 15% were seen once. The top ten hold approximately 10% of the sample.

Graves' hyperthyroidism was defined as stable when no progression to ophthalmopathy occurred over 18 months of follow-up. Hyperthyroidism patients were aged 18 to 65 years and newly diagnosed, with disease duration of less than 2 months. The study excluded patients with uncontrolled infections, other autoimmune diseases, pregnancy or lactation. Diagnoses relied on clinical symptoms, serum thyroxine and TRAb, thyroid ultrasound and orbital computed tomography. PBMCs were separated from over 9 ml of fresh peripheral blood using Ficoll-Paque density gradient centrifugation. Total RNA was extracted with Trizol reagent, and quality was checked on an Agilent 2100 Bioanalyzer. From the cysteine through the phenylalanine, the CDR3 covers 15 amino acids. Here the CDR3 DNA is all that survives: 45 bases in frame from base 1. From the germline V gene, CDR1 is SGHVS and CDR2 is FQNEAQ. V loses 1 base, J loses 10 bases, and the germline ends lie 17 bases apart.

Overall study outcomes, separate from this receptor: Most expanded thyroid clonotypes (frequency above 0.001) were also found in blood, which suggests that blood repertoires may mirror thyroid immune responses. A model built on a 13 V-J signature distinguished ophthalmopathy from stable hyperthyroidism, reaching approximately 89% sensitivity and about 81% specificity in cross-validation and 80%/75% in testing. In validation, the model predicted progression to ophthalmopathy a median of approximately 6.3 months before onset, with 70% to 71% sensitivity and nearly 75% specificity. No statistical method was used to fix the sample size in advance, and group allocation was not hidden from the investigators.

The chain was built from TRBV7-8 and TRBJ1-5, with the D gene too uncertain to name. The receptor's source is a woman in her late teens or twenties with Graves' hyperthyroidism. The source material was blood. In nucleotide form, the sequence is TGTGCCAGCAGCTTAGGTGGCGGACGGCTTGAACCCCAGCATTTT. Its product reads: CASSLGGGRLEPQHF.